The 10 T cell receptor beta chains below were found in one sample sequenced in a study of shared clonotypes between healthy human individuals. Naive CD8 isolation took CD45RO-negative cells positively selected for CCR7 and excluded terminally differentiated effector memory CD45RA+ cells. Clones were sequenced by immunoSEQ multiplex PCR, and TCRdb holds only the in-frame ones, with some missing. The table includes 2 million to 2.5 million clones, about 95% detected once. Sample: naive CD8+ T cells sorted from blood. The source is a man in his late teens or twenties in good health.

The rearrangement joins TRBV7-9 to TRBJ2-3, with D hard to call. The germline V and J ends were trimmed by 2 bases and 5 bases, with 5 bases remaining between them. The germline gives CDR1 SEHNR, CDR2 FQNEAQ (reference sequence). The length of the CDR3 is 12 residues. CDR3 sequence reads: CASSLFVDTQYF. CDR3 in DNA: TGTGCCAGCAGCTTATTTGTAGATACGCAGTATTTT. The entire variable domain, with the rest obtained from reference TRBV7-9 and TRBJ2-3, is as follows: DTGVSQNPRHKITKRGQNVTFRCDPISEHNRLYWYRQTLGQGPEFLTYFQNEAQLEKSRLLSDRFSAERPKGSFSTLEIQRTEQGDSAMYLCASSLFVDTQYFGPGTRLTVL.

The rearrangement joins TRBV7-9 to TRBJ2-5; no clear D. The V gene's germline CDR1 is SEHNR and CDR2 FQNEAQ (reference sequence). The V gene lost 4 bases and the J gene lost 1 base, with 16 bases spanning the gap. The CDR3 spans 16 residues. The CDR3 DNA reads TGTGCCAGCAGCTCGGTTCATGTTCTGGGCCAAGAGACCCAGTACTTC. Protein sequence: CASSSVHVLGQETQYF.

In this sample, this clone turned up once. The V gene is TRBV15, the J gene TRBJ2-7; the D gene is possibly TRBD2 (6 bases). V lost 0 bases and J 4 bases, leaving 13 bases between the germline ends. CDR1 and CDR2 from the germline V gene are LNHNV and YYDKDF (reference sequence). The CDR3 covers 15 residues. In DNA form, the CDR3 reads TGTGCCACCAGCAGAGATTCGGAGGGAGAGTACGAGCAGTACTTC. The encoded protein is CATSRDSEGEYEQYF.

The rearrangement joins TRBV4-3 to TRBJ2-2, with D perhaps TRBD1 (6 bases). The CDR3 extends over 18 amino acids. Germline-derived CDR1 and CDR2 are LGHNA and YSLEER. Trimming shortened V by 0 bases and J by 7 bases, and 21 bases separated the two germline ends. CDR3 nucleotide sequence: TGCGCCAGCAGCCAAGAGGGGGCCACAGGGTGGGGGATCGGGGAGCTGTTTTTT. It is translated as CASSQEGATGWGIGELFF.

About this clone: This CDR3 is also generated by other DNA sequences in the sample. The J gene is TRBJ2-7, the V gene TRBV27, with D unclear. The CDR3 covers 15 residues. Germline assignment: CDR1 MNHEY and CDR2 SMNVEV (reference sequence). Trimming cost V 1 base and J 2 bases, with 12 bases left between them. CDR3 in DNA: TGTGCCAGCAGTTTATTCGGCGGTAACCCCTACGAGCAGTACTTC. Its protein product is CASSLFGGNPYEQYF.

V usage is TRBV7-6 and J usage is TRBJ2-5; the D call may be TRBD1 or TRBD2 (5 bases each). Germline-derived CDR1 and CDR2 are SGHVS and FNYEAQ. This CDR3 has 17 amino acids. V lost 1 base to trimming and J lost 5 bases, with 20 bases between them. CDR3 in amino acids: CASSLDPSWGLEETQYF. DNA for the CDR3: TGTGCCAGCAGCTTAGACCCTTCCTGGGGGTTGGAGGAGACCCAGTACTTC.

The rearrangement joins TRBV27 to TRBJ1-1, with TRBD1 as a possible D gene (6 bases). Germline CDR1 reads MNHEY; CDR2 reads SMNVEV (reference sequence). The CDR3 runs 16 residues. V lost 0 bases to trimming and J lost 3 bases, with 14 bases between them. CDR3 in amino acids: CASSLSPGAGDTEAFF. The CDR3 coding sequence is TGTGCCAGCAGTTTATCCCCAGGGGCAGGGGACACTGAAGCTTTCTTT.

V gene TRBV7-8 combines with J gene TRBJ1-1; D unclear. Germline CDR1 SGHVS, CDR2 FQNEAQ. Trimming stripped 1 base from V and 0 bases from J, with 9 bases between. CDR3 length: 15 residues. The CDR3 DNA is TGTGCCAGCAGCTTAGAGGCCGGAATGAACACTGAAGCTTTCTTT. Its translation is CASSLEAGMNTEAFF.

This chain connects TRBV11-2 to TRBJ1-2; D uncertain. Germline V gene sequence: CDR1 SGHAT, CDR2 FQNNGV. The CDR3 covers 14 residues. V shed 1 base and J shed 3 bases, with 9 bases lying between them. Here the CDR3 reads CASSLGQSDYGYTF. Written as DNA, the CDR3 is TGTGCCAGCAGCTTAGGCCAGTCAGACTATGGCTACACCTTC.

J is TRBJ1-1 and V is TRBV27; no clear D. Per germline, CDR1 MNHEY and CDR2 SMNVEV (reference sequence). The CDR3 is 13 residues long. V lost 1 base, J lost 7 bases, and 10 bases lay in between. CDR3 sequence: CASSLYPRGEAFF. Written as DNA, the CDR3 is TGTGCCAGCAGTTTATACCCGCGGGGTGAAGCTTTCTTT.